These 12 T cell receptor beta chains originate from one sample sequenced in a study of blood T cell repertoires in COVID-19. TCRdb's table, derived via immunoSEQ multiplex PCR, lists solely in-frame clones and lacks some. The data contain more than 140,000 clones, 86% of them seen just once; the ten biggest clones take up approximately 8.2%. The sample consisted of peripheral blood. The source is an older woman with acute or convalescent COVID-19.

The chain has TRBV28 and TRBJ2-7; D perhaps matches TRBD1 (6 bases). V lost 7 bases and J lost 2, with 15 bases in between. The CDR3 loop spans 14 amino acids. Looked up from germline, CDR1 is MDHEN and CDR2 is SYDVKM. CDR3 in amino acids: CASTARQVTYEQYF. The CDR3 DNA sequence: TGTGCCAGCACCGCAAGACAGGTTACCTACGAGCAGTACTTC.

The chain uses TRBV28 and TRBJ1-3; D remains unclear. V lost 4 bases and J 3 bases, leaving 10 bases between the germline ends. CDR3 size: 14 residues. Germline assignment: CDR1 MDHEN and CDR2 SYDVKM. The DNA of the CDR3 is TGTGCCAGCAGTTCCCAATCGGTTGGAAACACCATATATTTT. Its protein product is CASSSQSVGNTIYF.

CDR3 sequence (DNA): TGTGCCAGCAGCGTAGGGACTAGCGGATCAGATACGCAGTATTTT. Translation: CASSVGTSGSDTQYF. This chain joins TRBV9 and TRBJ2-3; 10 bases match TRBD2. The V segment lost 0 bases and the J segment 4 bases; nucleotides outside the gene matches: 2. In germline, CDR1 is SGDLS, CDR2 YYNGEE. This CDR3 comprises 15 residues.

The CDR3 DNA reads as TGTGCCAGCAGTTTAAGCGGGGGGGCCCCGGGCACCGGGGAGCTGTTTTTT. It is translated as CASSLSGGAPGTGELFF. The chain links TRBV7-8 to TRBJ2-2, with 10 bases aligning to TRBD2. Trimming cost V 6 bases and J 4 bases; bases outside gene matches: 11. This CDR3 contains 17 residues. Per the germline V gene, CDR1 is SGHVS and CDR2 is FQNEAQ.

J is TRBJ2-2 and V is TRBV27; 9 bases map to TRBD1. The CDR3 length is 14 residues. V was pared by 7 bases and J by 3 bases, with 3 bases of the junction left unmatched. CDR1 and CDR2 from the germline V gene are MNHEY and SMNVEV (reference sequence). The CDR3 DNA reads TGTGCCAGCAACCGGGACAGGGACACCGGGGAGCTGTTTTTT. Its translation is CASNRDRDTGELFF.

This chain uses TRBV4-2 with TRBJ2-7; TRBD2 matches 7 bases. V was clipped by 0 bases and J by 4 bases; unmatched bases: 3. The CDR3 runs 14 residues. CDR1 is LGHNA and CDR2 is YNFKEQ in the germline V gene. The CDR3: CASSQDAGGYEQYF. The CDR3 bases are TGTGCCAGCAGCCAAGATGCCGGGGGGTACGAGCAGTACTTC.

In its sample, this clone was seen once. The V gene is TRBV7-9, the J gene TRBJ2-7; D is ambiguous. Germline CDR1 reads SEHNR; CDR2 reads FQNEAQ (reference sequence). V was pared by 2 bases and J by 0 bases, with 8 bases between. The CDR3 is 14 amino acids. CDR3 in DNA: TGTGCCAGCAGCTTAACACAGATCTCCTACGAGCAGTACTTC. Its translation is CASSLTQISYEQYF. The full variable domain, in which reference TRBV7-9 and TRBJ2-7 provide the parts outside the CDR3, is DTGVSQNPRHKITKRGQNVTFRCDPISEHNRLYWYRQTLGQGPEFLTYFQNEAQLEKSRLLSDRFSAERPKGSFSTLEIQRTEQGDSAMYLCASSLTQISYEQYFGPGTRLTVT.

The CDR3 loop reads CASSSNRGSYEQYF. CDR3 in DNA: TGCGCCAGCAGCTCGAACAGGGGTTCCTACGAGCAGTACTTC. J is TRBJ2-7 and V is TRBV5-1; 7 nucleotides agree with TRBD1. The CDR3 extends over 14 amino acids. Germline values: CDR1 SGHRS, CDR2 YFSETQ. The J segment lost 1 base and the V segment lost 3 bases, leaving 4 bases of the junction unmatched.

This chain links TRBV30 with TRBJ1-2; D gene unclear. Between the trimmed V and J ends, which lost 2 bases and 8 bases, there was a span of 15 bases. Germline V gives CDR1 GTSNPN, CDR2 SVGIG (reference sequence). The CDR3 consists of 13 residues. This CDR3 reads CAWSTTGFTGYTF. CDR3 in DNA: TGTGCCTGGAGTACAACGGGGTTTACGGGCTACACCTTC.

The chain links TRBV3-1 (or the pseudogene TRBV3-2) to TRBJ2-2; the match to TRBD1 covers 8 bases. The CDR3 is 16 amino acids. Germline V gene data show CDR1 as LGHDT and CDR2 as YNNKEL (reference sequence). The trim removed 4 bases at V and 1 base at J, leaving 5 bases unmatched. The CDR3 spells CASSLLTGVNTGELFF. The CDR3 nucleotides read TGTGCCAGCAGCCTGCTGACAGGGGTGAACACCGGGGAGCTGTTTTTT.

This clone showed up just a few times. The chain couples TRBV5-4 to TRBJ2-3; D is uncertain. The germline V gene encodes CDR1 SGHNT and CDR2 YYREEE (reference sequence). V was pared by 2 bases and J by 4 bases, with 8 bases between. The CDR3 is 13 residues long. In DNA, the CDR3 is TGTGCCAGCAGCTTCCAGTTGGCAGATACGCAGTATTTT. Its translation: CASSFQLADTQYF.

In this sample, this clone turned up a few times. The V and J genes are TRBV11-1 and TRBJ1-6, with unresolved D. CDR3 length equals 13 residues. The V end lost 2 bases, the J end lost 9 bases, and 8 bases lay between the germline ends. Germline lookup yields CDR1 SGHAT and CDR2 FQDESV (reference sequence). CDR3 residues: CASSLTRASPLHF. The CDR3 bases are TGTGCCAGCAGCTTAACGAGGGCTTCACCCCTCCACTTT. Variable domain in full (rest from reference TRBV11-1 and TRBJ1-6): EAEVAQSPRYKITEKSQAVAFWCDPISGHATLYWYRQILGQGPELLVQFQDESVVDDSQLPKDRFSAERLKGVDSTLKIQPAELGDSAMYLCASSLTRASPLHFGNGTRLTVT.